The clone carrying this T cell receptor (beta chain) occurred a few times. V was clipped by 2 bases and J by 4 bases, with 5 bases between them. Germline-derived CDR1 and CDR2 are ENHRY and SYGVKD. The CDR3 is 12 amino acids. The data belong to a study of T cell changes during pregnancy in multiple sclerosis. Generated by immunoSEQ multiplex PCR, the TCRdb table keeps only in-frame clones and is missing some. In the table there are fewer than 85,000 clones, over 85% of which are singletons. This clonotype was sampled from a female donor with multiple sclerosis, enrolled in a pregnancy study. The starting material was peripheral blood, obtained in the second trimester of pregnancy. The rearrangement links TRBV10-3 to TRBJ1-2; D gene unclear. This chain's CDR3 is CAISEGLYGYTF. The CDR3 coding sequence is TGTGCCATCAGTGAGGGGCTCTATGGCTACACCTTC.